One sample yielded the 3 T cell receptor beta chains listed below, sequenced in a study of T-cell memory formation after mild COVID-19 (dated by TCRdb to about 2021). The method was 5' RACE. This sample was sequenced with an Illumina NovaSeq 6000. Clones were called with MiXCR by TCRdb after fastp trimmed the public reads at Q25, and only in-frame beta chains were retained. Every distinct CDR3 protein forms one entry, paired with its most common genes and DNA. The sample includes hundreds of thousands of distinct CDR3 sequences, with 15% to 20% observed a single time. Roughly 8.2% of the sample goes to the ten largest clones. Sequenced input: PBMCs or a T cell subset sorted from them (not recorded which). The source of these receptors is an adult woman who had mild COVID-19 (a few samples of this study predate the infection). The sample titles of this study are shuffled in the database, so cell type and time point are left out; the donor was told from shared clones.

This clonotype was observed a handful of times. CDR3 protein: CASSRDVMQGGTEAFF. In nucleotides, the CDR3 is TGCGCCAGCAGCCGAGACGTTATGCAGGGCGGCACTGAAGCTTTCTTT. The rearrangement joins TRBV4-3 to TRBJ1-1; weak D call: TRBD1 (5 bases). The CDR3 sequence is 16 residues long. Germline-derived CDR1 and CDR2 are LGHNA and YSLEER. V shed 4 bases and J shed 4 bases, with 19 bases lying between them.

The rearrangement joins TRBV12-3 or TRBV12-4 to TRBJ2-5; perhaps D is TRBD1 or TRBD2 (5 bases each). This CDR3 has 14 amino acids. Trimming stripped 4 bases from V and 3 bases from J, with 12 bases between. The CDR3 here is CASSSGTEEETQYF. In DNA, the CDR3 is TGTGCCAGCAGTTCCGGGACCGAGGAAGAGACCCAGTACTTC.

CDR3 nucleotide sequence: TGTGCCAGCAGCTACCCGGGACAGGGCAAATATGGCTACACCTTC. Amino acids: CASSYPGQGKYGYTF. The gene calls are TRBV7-9 and TRBJ1-2; 9 bases map to TRBD1. V was pared by 4 bases and J by 5 bases, with 8 bases of the junction left unmatched. From germline, CDR1 is SEHNR and CDR2 FQNEAQ (reference sequence). This CDR3 is built from 15 residues.